One sample yielded the 28 T cell receptor beta chains listed below, sequenced in a study of T cells in Graves' hyperthyroidism and ophthalmopathy. There were TCR beta CDR3 regions amplified from RNA transcripts. The primer set for the first-round RT-PCR of the TCR CDR3 was HTBI. MiXCR was run by TCRdb on the multiplex PCR reads, yielding one entry per CDR3 protein. The data contain about 420,000 distinct CDR3 sequences, 15% to 19% of them singletons. The specimen was blood. The source of these receptors is a woman between 18 and 29 years old with Graves' hyperthyroidism.

This chain joins TRBV27 and TRBJ2-7; D not certain. Germline values: CDR1 MNHEY, CDR2 SMNVEV (reference sequence). The CDR3 runs 14 residues. Trimming pared 0 bases from V and 2 bases from J, leaving 8 bases between. The CDR3 DNA is TGTGCCAGCAGTTTATCGCGGCGTGCCTACGAGCAGTACTTC. Translated, it gives CASSLSRRAYEQYF.

This clonotype has a count of ten or more. This rearrangement joins TRBV12-3 or TRBV12-4 to TRBJ1-5; the D gene is possibly TRBD1 (5 bases). This CDR3 has 13 amino acids. The V gene lost 6 bases and the J gene lost 9 bases, with 15 bases spanning the gap. This CDR3 reads CASSTDSFRPQHF. CDR3 sequence (DNA): TGTGCCAGCAGCACCGACAGCTTTCGGCCCCAGCATTTT.

This clonotype was recorded a few times. This chain connects TRBV4-1 to TRBJ2-7; 8 positions match TRBD2. Germline loops: CDR1 MGHRA, CDR2 YSYEKL. Trimming took 0 bases from V and 3 from J; bases not matched to a gene: 7. This CDR3 has 16 residues. The CDR3 sequence is CASSQDTGLGGYEQYF. CDR3 bases: TGCGCCAGCAGCCAAGATACGGGACTAGGGGGCTACGAGCAGTACTTC.

This clonotype has a count of ten or more. The chain couples TRBV11-1 to TRBJ2-7, with no clear D. The CDR3 has 14 residues. Trimming stripped 6 bases from V and 2 bases from J, with 14 bases between. Germline V CDR1 and CDR2: SGHAT, FQDESV (reference sequence). CDR3 sequence (DNA): TGTGCCAGCAGTCCCCTGCCATACGCCTACGAGCAGTACTTC. Residues: CASSPLPYAYEQYF.

In its sample, this clonotype was seen many times. CDR3 sequence: CASSLHRADGGYTF. The CDR3 nucleotides read TGTGCCAGCAGTTTACACAGGGCCGACGGCGGCTACACCTTC. This chain links TRBV12-3 or TRBV12-4 with TRBJ1-2, with a weak D call TRBD1 (6 bases). The CDR3 contains 14 residues. The V and J ends lost 2 bases and 8 bases respectively, with 15 bases between them.

The rearrangement uses TRBV20-1 and TRBJ2-7, with TRBD2 identical over 9 bases. Per germline, CDR1 DFQATT and CDR2 SNEGSKA (reference sequence). Trimming took 6 bases from V and 3 from J; bases not matched to a gene: 9. CDR3 length: 14 amino acids. The CDR3 sequence: CSARTSEGFYEQYF. The CDR3 DNA reads TGCAGTGCCAGGACTAGCGAGGGATTCTACGAGCAGTACTTC.

This clonotype came up once. The chain links TRBV2 to TRBJ1-1; 7 bases align to TRBD1. V lost 4 bases and J lost 5; bases outside the gene matches: 13. CDR3 length: 16 residues. The germline V gene encodes CDR1 SNHLY and CDR2 FYNNEI. For the CDR3, the DNA is TGTGCCAGCAGTGCCGGACAGGTCGGGCCTGATACTGAAGCTTTCTTT. It encodes CASSAGQVGPDTEAFF.

This clonotype showed up just once. The chain joins TRBV7-9 to TRBJ2-7; D might be TRBD2 (6 bases). The CDR3 spans 14 residues. V lost 5 bases and J lost 1, with 12 bases in between. Germline CDR1 is SEHNR and CDR2 is FQNEAQ (reference sequence). Here the CDR3 DNA reads TGTGCCAGCAGCCCACGGGAGAGGTCCTACGAGCAGTACTTC. Translated, it gives CASSPRERSYEQYF.

This clonotype appeared many times. The V call is TRBV6-1, the J call TRBJ2-3, with D hard to call. Germline V gene lookup returns CDR1 MNHNS and CDR2 SASEGT. Trimming pared 5 bases from V and 6 bases from J, leaving 6 bases between. The CDR3 is 11 amino acids. CDR3 residues: CASSRADTQYF. The CDR3 DNA is TGTGCCAGCAGTCGGGCGGATACGCAGTATTTT.

This clonotype appeared a few times. The chain is built from TRBV28 and TRBJ2-2, with D unresolved. The CDR3 runs 15 residues. V was trimmed by 6 bases and J by 6 bases, leaving 17 bases between them. Looked up from germline, CDR1 is MDHEN and CDR2 is SYDVKM. CDR3 loop: CASSPNPGRSGELFF. DNA for the CDR3: TGTGCCAGCAGCCCCAACCCAGGACGCTCCGGGGAGCTGTTTTTT. The complete variable domain, with remaining parts taken from reference TRBV28 and TRBJ2-2, reads DVKVTQSSRYLVKRTGEKVFLECVQDMDHENMFWYRQDPGLGLRLIYFSYDVKMKEKGDIPEGYSVSREKKERFSLILESASTNQTSMYLCASSPNPGRSGELFFGEGSRLTVL.

This clonotype was seen ten or more times. The chain carries TRBV2 and TRBJ2-1; 7 bases line up with TRBD2. Germline values: CDR1 SNHLY, CDR2 FYNNEI. The CDR3 runs to 15 residues. V was clipped by 6 bases and J by 3 bases; unmatched bases: 8. The CDR3 reads CASSPTSIFYNEQFF. For the CDR3, the DNA is TGTGCCAGCAGCCCGACTAGCATATTCTACAATGAGCAGTTCTTC.

This clonotype was counted a few times. V gene TRBV19 combines with J gene TRBJ1-2, with a tentative D call TRBD1 (5 bases). This CDR3 comprises 15 residues. The germline V gene encodes CDR1 LNHDA and CDR2 SQIVND (reference sequence). The germline V and J ends were trimmed by 3 bases and 4 bases, with 15 bases remaining between them. The CDR3 region is CASSIRAGRTYGYTF. Written as DNA, the CDR3 is TGTGCCAGTAGTATCCGCGCAGGGAGAACCTATGGCTACACCTTC.

This clonotype has a handful of counts. V gene TRBV6-1 combines with J gene TRBJ1-5; no firm D call. Germline CDR1 is MNHNS and CDR2 is SASEGT. The CDR3 spans 13 residues. CDR3 bases: TGTGCAACCAGCGGACGGATCAATCAGCCCCAGCATTTT. Translating it yields CATSGRINQPQHF.

The chain joins TRBV7-9 to TRBJ1-1; D is perhaps TRBD1 (5 bases). This CDR3 is built from 14 residues. V shed 1 base and J shed 5 bases, with 11 bases lying between them. CDR1 is SEHNR and CDR2 is FQNEAQ in the germline V gene (reference sequence). The CDR3 reads CASSLDGKGTEAFF. The DNA for the CDR3 is TGTGCCAGCAGCTTAGACGGGAAGGGGACTGAAGCTTTCTTT.

This clonotype was seen many times. The rearrangement uses TRBV7-9 and TRBJ2-1; the match to TRBD2 covers 12 bases. In germline, CDR1 is SEHNR, CDR2 FQNEAQ (reference sequence). The junction had 11 bases not matched to a gene; V was cut back by 5 bases and J by 9 bases. The CDR3 runs to 16 residues. CDR3 DNA: TGTGCCAGCAGCCACCGGGTCCTAGCGGGAGGGGGTGAGCAGTTCTTC. It codes for CASSHRVLAGGGEQFF.

V usage is TRBV6-1 and J usage is TRBJ1-4; tentatively, D is TRBD1 (6 bases). CDR3 length equals 13 residues. Germline V gene sequence: CDR1 MNHNS, CDR2 SASEGT. V lost 7 bases and J lost 6, with 12 bases in between. This chain's CDR3 is CASMGGAYEKLFF. The CDR3 DNA is TGTGCCAGCATGGGGGGGGCTTATGAAAAACTGTTTTTT.

V and J are TRBV12-3 or TRBV12-4 and TRBJ2-3; 7 positions agree with TRBD2. V trimming: 3 bases; J trimming: 6 bases; junction bases outside the gene matches: 9. The length of the CDR3 is 15 residues. The CDR3 DNA is TGTGCCAGCAGTTTCGTTCTAGCGGTTAGGGATACGCAGTATTTT. This gives the protein CASSFVLAVRDTQYF.

The chain links TRBV5-1 to TRBJ2-7; D uncertain. V lost 3 bases to trimming and J lost 3 bases, with 10 bases between them. The CDR3 has 13 amino acids. Germline V gives CDR1 SGHRS, CDR2 YFSETQ. CDR3 amino acids: CASSSGSHYEQYF. CDR3 nucleotides: TGCGCCAGCAGCTCCGGGTCGCACTACGAGCAGTACTTC.

In this sample, this clonotype turned up many times. Here the CDR3 DNA reads TGTGCCAGCAGTTTCGGGGGTAGCGGGGGGCAGGATACGCAGTATTTT. Its protein is CASSFGGSGGQDTQYF. V is TRBV12-3 or TRBV12-4 and J is TRBJ2-3; 10 bases are a match to TRBD2. The ends lost 3 bases at V and 6 bases at J; junction bases unmatched: 9. The CDR3 covers 16 residues.

This clonotype came up many times. The chain links TRBV24-1 to TRBJ2-5, with 9 bases matching TRBD1. Germline CDR1 KGHDR, CDR2 SFDVKD. The CDR3 has 15 amino acids. J gave up 5 bases and V 4 bases, and 7 bases lay outside the gene matches. CDR3 in amino acids: CATSDLAGTGETQYF. The CDR3 coding sequence is TGTGCCACCAGTGACCTGGCCGGGACAGGGGAGACCCAGTACTTC.

This clonotype was detected many times. This chain joins TRBV15 and TRBJ2-5, with 13 bases matching TRBD2. This CDR3 is built from 15 residues. Per germline, CDR1 LNHNV and CDR2 YYDKDF (reference sequence). V lost 8 bases and J lost 4; bases outside the gene matches: 7. As DNA, the CDR3 is TGTGCCACCGGACTAGCGGGAGCCCCGGGAGAGACCCAGTACTTC. Protein: CATGLAGAPGETQYF.

In this sample, this clonotype turned up many times. The V call is TRBV12-3 or TRBV12-4, the J call TRBJ2-7; no definite D call. Trimming cost V 3 bases and J 1 base, with 4 bases left between them. This CDR3 is built from 12 residues. The CDR3 region is CASSFASYEQYF. Written as DNA, the CDR3 is TGTGCCAGCAGTTTCGCTTCCTACGAGCAGTACTTC.

This chain connects TRBV7-6 to TRBJ2-2, with 10 nucleotides matching TRBD2. The J segment lost 0 bases and the V segment lost 5 bases, leaving 3 bases of the junction unmatched. The CDR3 is 16 residues long. Per the germline V gene, CDR1 is SGHVS and CDR2 is FNYEAQ. Here the CDR3 DNA reads TGTGCCAGCAGCCGAGGACTAGCGGCGAACACCGGGGAGCTGTTTTTT. This translates into CASSRGLAANTGELFF.

The table lists this clonotype with many counts. Here the CDR3 reads CASSWDREAFF. CDR3 DNA: TGTGCCAGCAGTTGGGACAGGGAAGCTTTCTTT. The rearrangement joins TRBV28 to TRBJ1-1; 8 bases match TRBD1. The CDR3 has 11 amino acids. Trimming removed 4 bases from V and 8 bases from J; junction bases left unmatched: 0. Germline CDR1 MDHEN, CDR2 SYDVKM.

The rearrangement joins TRBV12-3 or TRBV12-4 to TRBJ1-3; tentative D call: TRBD1 (5 bases). This CDR3 contains 15 residues. V was pared by 6 bases and J by 0 bases, with 12 bases between. The CDR3 loop is CASSPRDLSGNTIYF. CDR3 nucleotides: TGTGCCAGCAGCCCCAGGGACCTCTCTGGAAACACCATATATTTT.

This clonotype was observed a few times. The chain links TRBV9 to TRBJ1-3; 11 bases match TRBD1. There are 15 residues in the CDR3. V lost 4 bases and J lost 5; bases outside the gene matches: 5. Germline CDR1 reads SGDLS; CDR2 reads YYNGEE. The CDR3 is CASSSGQGARNTIYF. CDR3 bases: TGTGCCAGCAGCTCTGGACAGGGGGCGAGAAACACCATATATTTT.

This clonotype has at least ten counts. This chain links TRBV20-1 with TRBJ1-5, with TRBD1 matching over 7 bases. This CDR3 contains 15 residues. V lost 2 bases to trimming and J lost 0 bases; unmatched junction nucleotides: 4. CDR1 DFQATT and CDR2 SNEGSKA come from the germline V gene (reference sequence). CDR3 DNA: TGCAGTGCTAGAACAGGGGCCTTTAGCAATCAGCCCCAGCATTTT. This gives the protein CSARTGAFSNQPQHF.

Concerning this clonotype itself: At one end the junction does not follow the germline gene, possibly because of a read error. This sequence joins TRBV5-1 and TRBJ1-5; 9 positions agree with TRBD1. In germline, CDR1 is SGHRS, CDR2 YFSETQ. There are 14 residues in the CDR3. The CDR3 bases are TGCGCCAGCAGCCGGACAGGGGTTAATCCGCCCCAGCATTTT. Translating gives CASSRTGVNPPQHF. The full variable domain, with the rest looked up from reference TRBV5-1 and TRBJ1-5, is KAGVTQTPRYLIKTRGQQVTLSCSPISGHRSVSWYQQTPGQGLQFLFEYFSETQRNKGNFPGRFSGRQFSNSRSEMNVSTLELGDSALYLCASSRTGVNPPQHFGDGTRLSIL.